The 11 T cell receptor beta chains listed next were all sequenced from one sample in a study of CD8+CD57+ T cells in acquired aplastic anemia. An expansion of CD8+CD57+ cells by flow cytometry had been shown in patients chosen for sequencing. According to the study, genomic DNA was the template for TCR beta VDJ and CDR3 profiling. TCRdb itself ran the reads through MiXCR, one entry per CDR3 protein. Here the sample spans 170,000 or so distinct CDR3 sequences, roughly 60% being singletons. The specimen was sorted CD4+, CD8+, or CD8+CD57+ T cells (not recorded which) from PBMCs. Every receptor here comes from a human donor with aplastic anemia.

The gene calls are TRBV7-3 and TRBJ2-6; D is perhaps TRBD1 (6 bases). From germline, CDR1 is SGHTA and CDR2 FQGTGA. CDR3 length: 18 residues. The ends were cut back, 4 bases at V and 2 bases at J, with 18 bases in the middle. Written as DNA, the CDR3 is TGTGCCAGCAGCTCGAGCATCTTACAGGGAGCTGGGGCCAACGTCCTGACTTTC. This sequence encodes CASSSSILQGAGANVLTF.

Many counts were recorded for this clonotype. J is TRBJ1-1 and V is TRBV10-3; D perhaps matches TRBD1 (5 bases). The CDR3 length is 15 residues. The germline V gene encodes CDR1 ENHRY and CDR2 SYGVKD. V lost 2 bases and J 4 bases, leaving 14 bases between the germline ends. CDR3 nucleotides: TGTGCCATCAGTGAGGCCAGGGAACGGATCACTGAAGCTTTCTTT. It yields the protein CAISEARERITEAFF.

The chain joins TRBV5-5 to TRBJ2-7, with D possibly matching TRBD1 (5 bases). Deletions cut 1 base from V and 9 bases from J, with 20 bases between. The V gene's germline CDR1 is SGHKS and CDR2 YYEKEE (reference sequence). CDR3 size: 15 residues. The CDR3 loop is CASSLPPPQAPRQYF. CDR3 coding DNA: TGTGCCAGCAGCTTGCCCCCCCCACAGGCTCCTCGGCAGTACTTC.

A few counts support this clonotype. The chain's CDR3 is CASSPWTGELFF. The CDR3 bases are TGTGCCAGTAGCCCGTGGACAGGGGAGCTGTTTTTT. The J gene is TRBJ2-2, the V gene TRBV19, with a tentative D call TRBD1 (5 bases). This CDR3 spans 12 amino acids. Germline V lookup: CDR1 LNHDA, CDR2 SQIVND (reference sequence). Trimming cost V 6 bases and J 8 bases, with 10 bases left between them.

This chain links TRBV2 with TRBJ2-3; possibly TRBD1 for D (6 bases). Germline CDR1 SNHLY, CDR2 FYNNEI. This CDR3 is 17 amino acids long. V was trimmed by 7 bases and J by 4 bases, leaving 24 bases between them. This CDR3 reads CASTIAPTGHSADTQYF. The CDR3 DNA reads as TGTGCCAGCACCATCGCCCCAACAGGGCATAGCGCAGATACGCAGTATTTT.

V is TRBV7-2 and J is TRBJ2-7; 14 bases map to TRBD2. There are 15 residues in the CDR3. Trimming removed 4 bases from V and 10 bases from J; junction bases left unmatched: 9. Germline values: CDR1 SGHTA, CDR2 FQGNSA. CDR3 coding DNA: TGTGCCAGCAGCTCAGATGGACTAGCGGGAGGAGGACAGTACTTC. It is translated as CASSSDGLAGGGQYF.

V and J are TRBV7-8 and TRBJ2-2; 7 bases map to TRBD1. Germline V CDR1 and CDR2: SGHVS, FQNEAQ. Germline trimming cut 1 base from V and 6 bases from J; bases unmatched to any gene: 2. CDR3 length equals 14 residues. The CDR3 sequence is CASSLVQGAGELFF. CDR3 in DNA: TGTGCCAGCAGCTTAGTGCAGGGGGCCGGGGAGCTGTTTTTT.

The chain is built from TRBV2 and TRBJ2-7, with D hard to call. With 4 bases removed from V and 7 bases from J, the gap between germline ends came to 14 bases. Germline CDR1 is SNHLY and CDR2 is FYNNEI. This CDR3 has 13 residues. For the CDR3, the DNA is TGTGCCAGCAGTGCCAACTTTGCCCAAGAGCAGTACTTC. Its translation is CASSANFAQEQYF.

A single count supports this clonotype. One end of the junction is discordant with germline, which a read error may explain. V is TRBV5-1 and J is TRBJ2-1, with 10 nucleotides matching TRBD2. The germline gives CDR1 SGHRS, CDR2 YFSETQ. This CDR3 has 17 residues. Here the CDR3 reads CASSLKAGGSSYNEQLF. The CDR3 bases are TGTGCCAGCAGCCTAAAAGCGGGGGGGAGCTCCTACAATGAGCAGCTCTTC. Using reference TRBV5-1 and TRBJ2-1 for the parts outside the CDR3, the full variable domain is KAGVTQTPRYLIKTRGQQVTLSCSPISGHRSVSWYQQTPGQGLQFLFEYFSETQRNKGNFPGRFSGRQFSNSRSEMNVSTLELGDSALYLCASSLKAGGSSYNEQLFGPGTRLTVL.

The CDR3 nucleotides are TGTGCCAGCAGCCAACAACTAGCGGGGGGGGCCAACGTCCTGACTTTC. Residues: CASSQQLAGGANVLTF. The chain joins TRBV14 to TRBJ2-6, with 10 bases that match TRBD2. The V gene end was trimmed by 2 bases and the J gene end by 4 bases; junction bases not matched to a gene: 2. The CDR3 is 16 residues long. From germline, CDR1 is SGHDN and CDR2 FVKESK.

The V gene is TRBV2, the J gene TRBJ2-7; D gene ambiguous. The CDR3 is 14 amino acids. The V end was cut by 5 bases, the J end by 1 base, with 12 bases between. CDR1 and CDR2 (germline): SNHLY, FYNNEI. CDR3 sequence: CASSSRPSSYEQYF. Written as DNA, the CDR3 is TGTGCCAGCAGTTCAAGGCCATCTTCCTACGAGCAGTACTTC.